This paragraph covers one T cell receptor (beta chain) sequence. This sample was included in a study of T cell changes during pregnancy in multiple sclerosis. TCRdb's copy holds only in-frame clones and misses some; the assay was immunoSEQ multiplex PCR. The data show tens of thousands of clones, around 92% seen once. Germline loops: CDR1 SGHTA, CDR2 FQGNSA. Trimming cost V 1 base and J 3 bases; bases outside gene matches: 15. The CDR3 consists of 19 residues. The sample here was peripheral blood, taken after pregnancy. The chain has TRBV7-2 and TRBJ2-7, with 10 nucleotides matching TRBD2. The receptor was isolated from a female donor with multiple sclerosis, enrolled in a pregnancy study. CDR3 region: CASSLVGMASGGPSYEQYF. CDR3 bases: TGTGCCAGCAGCTTAGTTGGGATGGCTAGCGGGGGACCCAGCTACGAGCAGTACTTC.